This T cell receptor (beta chain) appears in the sequencing data of a study of regulatory T cells in long-lasting Graves disease. Study context: Recently diagnosed Graves' patients had received antithyroid drugs for under 3 months.

Arm-PCR of CDR3 regions with iRepertoire HTBI primers generated TCR beta libraries. TCRdb independently ran MiXCR on the multiplex PCR reads; one entry per CDR3 protein. The data show about 620,000 distinct CDR3 sequences, approximately 15% seen once. The time point: newly diagnosed GD, antithyroid drugs for less than 3 months. The TCR library was made from RNA that had been extracted from PBMCs in TRIzol. Germline assignment: CDR1 SGHRS and CDR2 YFSETQ. V shed 4 bases and J 6 bases; nucleotides not matched to a gene: 7. The CDR3 spans 15 residues. These data also formed part of another study, on T cells in Graves' hyperthyroidism and ophthalmopathy.

Sequencing was performed on peripheral blood mononuclear cells (PBMCs), taken at new diagnosis, from a patient treated with antithyroid drugs. The chain combines TRBV5-1 with TRBJ1-6; 7 bases are shared with TRBD1. The clonotype comes from a woman younger than 45 with Graves disease. The CDR3 sequence is CASSGGDSGNSPLHF. The CDR3 nucleotides read TGCGCCAGCAGCGGGGGGGACAGTGGTAATTCACCCCTCCACTTT.